This TCR beta chain was identified in a study of graft-versus-host responses after intestinal transplantation. V lost 6 bases to trimming and J lost 7 bases; unmatched junction nucleotides: 1. The CDR3 covers 13 residues. Germline V gene data show CDR1 as WSHSY and CDR2 as SAAADI. About this clone: Its antigen is still unknown.

Generated by immunoSEQ multiplex PCR, the TCRdb table keeps only in-frame clones and is missing some. The data show more than 70,000 clones, with roughly 90% seen just once and 0.11% held by the top ten. The rearrangement links TRBV10-2 to TRBJ1-6; 9 bases are a match to TRBD1. The source material was unstimulated CD4+ T cells sorted from spleen or lymph node cells, sampled before intestinal transplant. The clonotype comes from a human donor who received an intestinal transplant. This chain's CDR3 is CASRQGANSPLHF. CDR3 nucleotide sequence: TGCGCCAGCAGACAGGGGGCAAATTCACCCCTCCACTTT.